This TCR beta chain was sequenced for a study of T cells expressing NK-cell markers. The overall study: Seven of the eight sequenced donors were classified as HCMV-seropositive, and one was classified as seronegative.

CDR3 size: 16 residues. Germline CDR1 is SQVTM and CDR2 is ANQGSEA. Following a re-call of the 5' RACE reads, TCRdb has one entry per CDR3 protein and lacks DNA. The ten most abundant clones cover 3% to 4.5% of a sample with 450,000 to 600,000 distinct CDR3 sequences. The chain employs TRBV29-1 and TRBJ2-3; no DNA is available, so the TRBD2 call from TCRdb remains unchecked. The origin of this receptor is a man between 18 and 35 years old in good health. Input material: blood T cells: a sorted CD56 or NKG2C T cell subset, CD4+ or CD8+ T cells, or bulk PBMC T cells (not recorded which). CDR3: CSVGKLAGGPRDTQYF.